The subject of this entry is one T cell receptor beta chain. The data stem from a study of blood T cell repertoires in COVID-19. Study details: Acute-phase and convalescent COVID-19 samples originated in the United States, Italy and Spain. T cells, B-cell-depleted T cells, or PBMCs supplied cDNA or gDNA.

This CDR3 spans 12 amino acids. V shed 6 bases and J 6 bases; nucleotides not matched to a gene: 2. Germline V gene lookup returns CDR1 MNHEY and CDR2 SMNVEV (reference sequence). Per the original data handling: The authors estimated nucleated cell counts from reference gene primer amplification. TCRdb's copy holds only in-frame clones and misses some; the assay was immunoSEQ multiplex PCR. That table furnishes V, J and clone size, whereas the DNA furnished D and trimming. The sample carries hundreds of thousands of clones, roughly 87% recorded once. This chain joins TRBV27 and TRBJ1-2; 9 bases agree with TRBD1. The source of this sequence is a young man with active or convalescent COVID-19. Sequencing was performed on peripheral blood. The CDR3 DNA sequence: TGTGCCAGCAGACAGGGGGCGCATGGCTACACCTTC. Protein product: CASRQGAHGYTF.